This entry describes one T cell receptor (beta chain). The sample belongs to a study of technical replicates of blood from several donors. Germline V gives CDR1 LGHNA, CDR2 YSLEER. The CDR3 length is 14 residues. V gave up 1 base and J gave up 6 bases; unmatched junction bases: 3. Profiled with immunoSEQ multiplex PCR; TCRdb holds only in-frame clones, not every one. The sample lists roughly 52,000 clones, 90% to 95% occurring once. The chain joins TRBV4-3 to TRBJ1-2, with TRBD1 matching over 9 bases. The sequencing sample was made of PBMCs. The TCR comes from a human donor in good health. Some clones in this sample may be carry-over from other donors' samples. This CDR3 is CASSQATGGDGYTF. The DNA of the CDR3 is TGCGCCAGCAGCCAAGCTACAGGGGGCGATGGCTACACCTTC.